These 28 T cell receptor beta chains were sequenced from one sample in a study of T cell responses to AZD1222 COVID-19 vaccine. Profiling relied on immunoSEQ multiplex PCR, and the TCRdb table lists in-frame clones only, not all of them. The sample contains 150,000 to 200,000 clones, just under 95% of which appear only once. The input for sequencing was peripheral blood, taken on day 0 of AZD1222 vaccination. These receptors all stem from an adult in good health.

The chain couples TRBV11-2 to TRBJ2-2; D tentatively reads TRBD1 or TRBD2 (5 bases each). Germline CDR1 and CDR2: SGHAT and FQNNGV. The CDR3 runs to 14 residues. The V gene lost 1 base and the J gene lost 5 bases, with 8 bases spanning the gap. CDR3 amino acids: CASSLVEGTGELFF. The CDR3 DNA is TGTGCCAGCAGCTTAGTTGAGGGGACCGGGGAGCTGTTTTTT.

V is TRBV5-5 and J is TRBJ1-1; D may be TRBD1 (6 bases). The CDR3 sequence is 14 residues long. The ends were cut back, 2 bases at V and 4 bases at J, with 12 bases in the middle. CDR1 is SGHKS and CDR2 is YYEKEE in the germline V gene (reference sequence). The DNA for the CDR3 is TGTGCCAGCAGCTTCCAACAGGGTTTCACTGAAGCTTTCTTT. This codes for CASSFQQGFTEAFF.

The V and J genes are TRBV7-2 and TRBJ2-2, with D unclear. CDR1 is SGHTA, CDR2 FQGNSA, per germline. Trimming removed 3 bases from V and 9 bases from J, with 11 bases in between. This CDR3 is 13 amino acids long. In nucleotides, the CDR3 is TGTGCCAGCAGCTTGAGGATGGGCCGGGAGCTGTTTTTT. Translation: CASSLRMGRELFF.

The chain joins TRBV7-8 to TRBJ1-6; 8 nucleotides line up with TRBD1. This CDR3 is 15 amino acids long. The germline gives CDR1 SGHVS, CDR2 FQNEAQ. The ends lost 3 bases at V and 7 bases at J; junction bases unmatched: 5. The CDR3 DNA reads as TGTGCCAGCAGCTTCAGGGGGCTGGGAAATTCACCCCTCCACTTT. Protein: CASSFRGLGNSPLHF.

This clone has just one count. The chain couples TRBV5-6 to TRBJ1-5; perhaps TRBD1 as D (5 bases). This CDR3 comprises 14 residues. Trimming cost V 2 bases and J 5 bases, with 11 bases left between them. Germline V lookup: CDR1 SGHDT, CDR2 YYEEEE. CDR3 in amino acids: CASSLWAGHQPQHF. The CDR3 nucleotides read TGTGCCAGCAGCTTATGGGCAGGGCATCAGCCCCAGCATTTT.

CDR3 region: CASRSTSGKNIQYF. The CDR3 coding sequence is TGCGCCAGCAGGTCGACTAGCGGGAAAAACATTCAGTACTTC. The rearrangement links TRBV5-1 to TRBJ2-4; TRBD2 aligns across 10 bases. CDR1 SGHRS and CDR2 YFSETQ come from the germline V gene. This CDR3 has 14 residues. With 5 bases clipped from V and 4 bases from J, the junction kept 3 bases outside the gene matches.

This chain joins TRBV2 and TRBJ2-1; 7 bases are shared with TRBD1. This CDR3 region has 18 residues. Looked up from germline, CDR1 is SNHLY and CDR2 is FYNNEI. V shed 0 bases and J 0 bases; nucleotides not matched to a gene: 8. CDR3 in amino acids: CASSEALGTAGSYNEQFF. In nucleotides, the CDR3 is TGTGCCAGCAGTGAAGCGCTTGGGACAGCCGGCTCCTACAATGAGCAGTTCTTC. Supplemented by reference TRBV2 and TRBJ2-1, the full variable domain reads EPEVTQTPSHQVTQMGQEVILRCVPISNHLYFYWYRQILGQKVEFLVSFYNNEISEKSEIFDDQFSVERPDGSNFTLKIRSTKLEDSAMYFCASSEALGTAGSYNEQFFGPGTRLTVL.

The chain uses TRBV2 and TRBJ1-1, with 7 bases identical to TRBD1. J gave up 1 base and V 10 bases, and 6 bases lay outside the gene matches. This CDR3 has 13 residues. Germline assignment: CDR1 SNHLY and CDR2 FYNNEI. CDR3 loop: CATTGQKNTEAFF. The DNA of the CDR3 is TGTGCCACCACGGGACAGAAGAACACTGAAGCTTTCTTT.

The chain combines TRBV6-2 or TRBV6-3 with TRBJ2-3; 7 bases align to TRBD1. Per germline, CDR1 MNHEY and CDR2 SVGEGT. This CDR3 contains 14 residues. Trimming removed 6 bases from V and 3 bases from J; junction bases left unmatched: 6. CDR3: CASSLTGTTDTQYF. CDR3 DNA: TGTGCCAGCAGCTTGACAGGGACGACAGATACGCAGTATTTT.

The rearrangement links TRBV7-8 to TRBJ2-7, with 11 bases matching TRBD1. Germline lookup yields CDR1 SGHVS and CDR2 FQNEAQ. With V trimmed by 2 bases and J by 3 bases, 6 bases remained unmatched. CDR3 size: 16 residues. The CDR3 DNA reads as TGTGCCAGCAGCTTATCTACCGGGACAGGGGGCTACGAGCAGTACTTC. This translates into CASSLSTGTGGYEQYF.

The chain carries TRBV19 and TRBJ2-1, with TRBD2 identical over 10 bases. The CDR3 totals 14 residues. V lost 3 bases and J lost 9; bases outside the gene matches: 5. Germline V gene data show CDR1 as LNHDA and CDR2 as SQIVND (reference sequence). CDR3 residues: CASSIRLAGGEQFF. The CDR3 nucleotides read TGTGCCAGTAGTATCCGACTAGCGGGCGGTGAGCAGTTCTTC.

In nucleotides, the CDR3 is TGTGCCAGTGGGGACCTCGGGTTGCAGTTCTTC. This encodes CASGDLGLQFF. The chain uses TRBV19 and TRBJ2-1; D possibly matches TRBD1 or TRBD2 (5 bases each). The CDR3 has 11 residues. Germline V gene lookup returns CDR1 LNHDA and CDR2 SQIVND (reference sequence). The V and J ends lost 8 bases and 12 bases respectively, with 14 bases between them.

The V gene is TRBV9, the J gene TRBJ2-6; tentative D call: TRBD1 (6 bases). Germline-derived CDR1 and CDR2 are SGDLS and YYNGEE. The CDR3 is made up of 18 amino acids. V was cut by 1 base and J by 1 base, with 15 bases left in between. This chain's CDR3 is CASSVNRDTISGANVLTF. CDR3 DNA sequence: TGTGCCAGCAGCGTAAATCGGGACACAATATCTGGGGCCAACGTCCTGACTTTC.

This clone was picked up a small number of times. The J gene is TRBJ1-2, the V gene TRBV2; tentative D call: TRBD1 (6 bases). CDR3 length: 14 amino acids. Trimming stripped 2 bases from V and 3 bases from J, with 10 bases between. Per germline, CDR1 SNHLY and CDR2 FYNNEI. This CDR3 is CASSETGRDYGYTF. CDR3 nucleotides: TGTGCCAGCAGTGAAACAGGGAGGGACTATGGCTACACCTTC.

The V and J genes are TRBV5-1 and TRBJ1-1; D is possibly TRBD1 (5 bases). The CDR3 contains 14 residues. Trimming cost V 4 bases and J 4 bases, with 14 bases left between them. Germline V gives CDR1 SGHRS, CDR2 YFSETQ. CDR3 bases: TGCGCCAGCAGCCTCCGGGACTCGGGCACTGAAGCTTTCTTT. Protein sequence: CASSLRDSGTEAFF. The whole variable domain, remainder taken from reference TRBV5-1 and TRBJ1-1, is KAGVTQTPRYLIKTRGQQVTLSCSPISGHRSVSWYQQTPGQGLQFLFEYFSETQRNKGNFPGRFSGRQFSNSRSEMNVSTLELGDSALYLCASSLRDSGTEAFFGQGTRLTVV.

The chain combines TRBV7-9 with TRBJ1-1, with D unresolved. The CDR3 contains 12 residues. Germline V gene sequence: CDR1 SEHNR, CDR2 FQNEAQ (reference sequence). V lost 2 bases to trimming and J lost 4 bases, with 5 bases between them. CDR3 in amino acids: CASSLHATEAFF. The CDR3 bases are TGTGCCAGCAGCTTACACGCCACTGAAGCTTTCTTT. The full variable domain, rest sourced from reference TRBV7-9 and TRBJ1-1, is DTGVSQNPRHKITKRGQNVTFRCDPISEHNRLYWYRQTLGQGPEFLTYFQNEAQLEKSRLLSDRFSAERPKGSFSTLEIQRTEQGDSAMYLCASSLHATEAFFGQGTRLTVV.

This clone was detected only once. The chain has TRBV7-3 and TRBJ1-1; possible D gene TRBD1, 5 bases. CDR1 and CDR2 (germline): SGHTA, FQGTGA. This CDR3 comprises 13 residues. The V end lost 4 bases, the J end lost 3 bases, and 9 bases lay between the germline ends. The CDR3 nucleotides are TGTGCCAGCAGCTGGGACGGAGACACTGAAGCTTTCTTT. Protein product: CASSWDGDTEAFF.

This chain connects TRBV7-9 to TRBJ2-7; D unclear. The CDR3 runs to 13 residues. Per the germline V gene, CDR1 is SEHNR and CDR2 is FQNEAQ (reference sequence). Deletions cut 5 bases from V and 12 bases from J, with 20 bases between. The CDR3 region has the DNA TGTGCCAGCAGCCTTCCTCTATTAGGAACATGGTACTTC. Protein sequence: CASSLPLLGTWYF.

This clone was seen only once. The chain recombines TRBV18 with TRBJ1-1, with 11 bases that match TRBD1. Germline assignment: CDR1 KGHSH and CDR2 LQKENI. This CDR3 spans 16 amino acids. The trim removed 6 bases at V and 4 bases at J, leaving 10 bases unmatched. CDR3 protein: CASSRGTGGQGTEAFF. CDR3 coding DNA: TGTGCCAGCTCCCGTGGGACAGGGGGACAGGGCACTGAAGCTTTCTTT.

The CDR3 DNA is TGTGCCAGCAGGGTTAATAGCAATCAGCCCCAGCATTTT. It yields the protein CASRVNSNQPQHF. This chain connects TRBV2 to TRBJ1-5; no definite D call. V lost 6 bases and J 0 bases, leaving 6 bases between the germline ends. CDR3 length: 13 residues. CDR1 SNHLY and CDR2 FYNNEI come from the germline V gene.

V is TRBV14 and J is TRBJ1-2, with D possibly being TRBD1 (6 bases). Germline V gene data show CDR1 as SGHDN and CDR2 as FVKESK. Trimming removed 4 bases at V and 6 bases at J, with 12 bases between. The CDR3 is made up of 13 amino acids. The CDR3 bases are TGTGCCAGCAGCCTGCAGGGGTACAATGGCTACACCTTC. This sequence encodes CASSLQGYNGYTF.

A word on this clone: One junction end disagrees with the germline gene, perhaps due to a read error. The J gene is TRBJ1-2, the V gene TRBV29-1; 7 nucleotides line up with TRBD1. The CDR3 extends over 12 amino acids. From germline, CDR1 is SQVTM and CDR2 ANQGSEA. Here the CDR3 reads CSVEGTDYGYTF. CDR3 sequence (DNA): TGCAGCGTCGAAGGGACAGACTATGGCTACACCTTC.

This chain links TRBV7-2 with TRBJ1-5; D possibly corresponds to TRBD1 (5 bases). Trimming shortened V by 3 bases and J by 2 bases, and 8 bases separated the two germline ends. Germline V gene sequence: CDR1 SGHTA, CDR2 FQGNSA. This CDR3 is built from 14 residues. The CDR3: CASSFEQGNQPQHF. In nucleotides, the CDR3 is TGTGCCAGCAGCTTTGAACAGGGCAATCAGCCCCAGCATTTT.

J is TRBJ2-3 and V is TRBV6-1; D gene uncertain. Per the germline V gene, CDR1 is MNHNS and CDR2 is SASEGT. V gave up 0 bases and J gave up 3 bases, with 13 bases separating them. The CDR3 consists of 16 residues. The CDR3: CASSEAALRSTDTQYF. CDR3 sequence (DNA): TGTGCCAGCAGTGAAGCTGCCCTGAGGAGTACAGATACGCAGTATTTT.

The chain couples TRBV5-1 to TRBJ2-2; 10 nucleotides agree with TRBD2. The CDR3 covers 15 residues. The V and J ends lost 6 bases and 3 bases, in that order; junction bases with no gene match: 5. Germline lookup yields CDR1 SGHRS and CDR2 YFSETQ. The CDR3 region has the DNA TGCGCCAGCACTTCCGGGACTAGCGACACCGGGGAGCTGTTTTTT. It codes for CASTSGTSDTGELFF. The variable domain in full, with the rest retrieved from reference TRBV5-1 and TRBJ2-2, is KAGVTQTPRYLIKTRGQQVTLSCSPISGHRSVSWYQQTPGQGLQFLFEYFSETQRNKGNFPGRFSGRQFSNSRSEMNVSTLELGDSALYLCASTSGTSDTGELFFGEGSRLTVL.

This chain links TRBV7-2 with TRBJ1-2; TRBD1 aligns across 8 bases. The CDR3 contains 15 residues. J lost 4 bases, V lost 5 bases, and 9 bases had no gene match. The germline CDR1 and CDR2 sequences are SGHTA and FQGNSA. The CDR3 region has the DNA TGTGCCAGCAGCCTTTATGGACAGGGAAGCTATGGCTACACCTTC. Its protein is CASSLYGQGSYGYTF.

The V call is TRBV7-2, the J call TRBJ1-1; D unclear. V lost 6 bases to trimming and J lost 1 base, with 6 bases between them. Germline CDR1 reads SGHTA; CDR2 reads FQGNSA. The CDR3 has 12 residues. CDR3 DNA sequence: TGTGCCAGCAGGTACAAGAACACTGAAGCTTTCTTT. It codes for CASRYKNTEAFF.

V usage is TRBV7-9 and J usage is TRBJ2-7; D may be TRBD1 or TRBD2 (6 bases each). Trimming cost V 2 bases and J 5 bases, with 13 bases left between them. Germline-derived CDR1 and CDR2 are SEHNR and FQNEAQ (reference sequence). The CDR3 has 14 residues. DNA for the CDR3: TGTGCCAGCAGCTTACAACAGGGAGGCCACGAGCAGTACTTC. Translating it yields CASSLQQGGHEQYF.